This TCR beta chain was identified in a study of T-cell memory formation after mild COVID-19. Study-wide background: TCR clusters largely stayed donor specific. Broader study findings: A subset of responding clones appeared in pre-infection memory, suggesting cross-reactive memory joined. Contracting clones localized mainly to CM and EM when CD4+ and mainly to EMRA when CD8+.

Germline-derived CDR1 and CDR2 are SEHNR and FQNEAQ (reference sequence). CDR3 length equals 13 residues. V was pared by 1 base and J by 4 bases, with 7 bases between. This clonotype was counted only a few times. Antigen unknown. Barcoded TCR alpha and TCR beta cDNA libraries with UMIs came from 5'RACE using constant-segment primers. TCRdb redid the calling of the 5' RACE reads with MiXCR, one entry per CDR3 protein. The table includes more than 300,000 distinct CDR3 sequences, under 25% detected once. The sequenced sample consisted of PBMCs or a T cell subset sorted from them (not recorded which). V usage is TRBV7-9 and J usage is TRBJ2-5; D ambiguous. The receptor's source is a man between 18 and 29 years old who had mild COVID-19 (a few samples of this study predate the infection). Cell type and time point are not known. The CDR3 coding sequence is TGTGCCAGCAGCTTAGAGGCCCCAGAGACCCAGTACTTC. Translating it yields CASSLEAPETQYF.